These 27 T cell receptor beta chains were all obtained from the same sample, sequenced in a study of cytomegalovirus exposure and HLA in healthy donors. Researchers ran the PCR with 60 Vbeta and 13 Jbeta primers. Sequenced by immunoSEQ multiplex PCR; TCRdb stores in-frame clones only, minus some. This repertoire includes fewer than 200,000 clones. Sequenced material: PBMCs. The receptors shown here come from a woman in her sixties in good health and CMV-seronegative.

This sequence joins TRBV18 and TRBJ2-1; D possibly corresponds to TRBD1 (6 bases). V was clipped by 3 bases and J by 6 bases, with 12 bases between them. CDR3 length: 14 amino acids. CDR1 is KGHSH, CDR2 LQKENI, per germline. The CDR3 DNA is TGTGCCAGCTCACCCCAGGGGCTTGGCAATGAGCAGTTCTTC. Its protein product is CASSPQGLGNEQFF.

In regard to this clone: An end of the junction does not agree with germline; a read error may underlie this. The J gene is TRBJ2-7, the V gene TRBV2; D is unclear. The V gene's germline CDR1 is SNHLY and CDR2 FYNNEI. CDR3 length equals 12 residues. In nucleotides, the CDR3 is TGTGCCAGCAGTCCAGAGAACTACGGGCAGTACTTC. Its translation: CASSPENYGQYF.

CDR3 nucleotides: TGTGCCAGCAGCTCGACTAGCGGGAGGACCCCCTATACGCAGTATTTT. It yields the protein CASSSTSGRTPYTQYF. The chain is built from TRBV5-4 and TRBJ2-3; 13 positions agree with TRBD2. The CDR3 loop spans 16 amino acids. Looked up from germline, CDR1 is SGHNT and CDR2 is YYREEE (reference sequence). After removal of 3 bases from V and 7 bases from J, the junction contained 8 bases not matched to a gene.

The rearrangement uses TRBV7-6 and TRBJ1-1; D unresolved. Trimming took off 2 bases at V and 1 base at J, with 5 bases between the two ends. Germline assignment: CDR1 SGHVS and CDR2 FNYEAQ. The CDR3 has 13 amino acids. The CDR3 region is CASSLRGNTEAFF. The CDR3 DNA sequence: TGTGCCAGCAGCTTAAGAGGGAACACTGAAGCTTTCTTT.

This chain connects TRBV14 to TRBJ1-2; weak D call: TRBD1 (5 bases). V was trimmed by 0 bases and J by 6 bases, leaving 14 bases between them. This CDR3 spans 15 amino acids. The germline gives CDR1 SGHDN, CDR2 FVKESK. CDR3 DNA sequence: TGTGCCAGCAGCCAAGAAAGCGGGGGATCAGATGGCTACACCTTC. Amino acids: CASSQESGGSDGYTF.

CDR3 loop: CASSLDRGVSYNEQFF. CDR3 bases: TGTGCCAGCAGCCTAGACAGGGGGGTATCCTACAATGAGCAGTTCTTC. V is TRBV6-4 and J is TRBJ2-1; 9 nucleotides agree with TRBD1. Trimming removed 6 bases from V and 1 base from J; junction bases left unmatched: 7. Looked up from germline, CDR1 is MRHNA and CDR2 is SNTAGT. CDR3 length: 16 amino acids.

The CDR3 is CASSLRVTEAFF. CDR3 in DNA: TGTGCCAGCAGCCTCAGGGTTACTGAAGCTTTCTTT. The rearrangement joins TRBV11-2 to TRBJ1-1; D perhaps matches TRBD1 (5 bases). CDR1 is SGHAT, CDR2 FQNNGV, per germline. The V end lost 5 bases, the J end lost 5 bases, and 9 bases lay between the germline ends. The CDR3 length is 12 residues.

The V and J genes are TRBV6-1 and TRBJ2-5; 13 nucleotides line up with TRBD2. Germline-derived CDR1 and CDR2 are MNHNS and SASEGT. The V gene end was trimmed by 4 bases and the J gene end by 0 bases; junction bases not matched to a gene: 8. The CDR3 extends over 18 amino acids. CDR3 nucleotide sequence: TGTGCCAGCAGTGTTAGGACTAGCGGGGGTCTGTACCAAGAGACCCAGTACTTC. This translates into CASSVRTSGGLYQETQYF.

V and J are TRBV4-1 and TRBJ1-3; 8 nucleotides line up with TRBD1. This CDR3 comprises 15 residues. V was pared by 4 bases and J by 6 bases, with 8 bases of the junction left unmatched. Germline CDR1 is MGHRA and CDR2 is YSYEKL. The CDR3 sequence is CASSPRGQGANTIYF. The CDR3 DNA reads TGCGCCAGCAGCCCCCGAGGGCAGGGGGCAAACACCATATATTTT.

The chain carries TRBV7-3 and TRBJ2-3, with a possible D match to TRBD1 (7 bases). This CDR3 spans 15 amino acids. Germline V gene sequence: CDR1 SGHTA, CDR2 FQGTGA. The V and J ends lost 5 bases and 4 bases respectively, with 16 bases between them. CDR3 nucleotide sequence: TGTGCCAGCAGCCGCCAGGGGGGTAACGCAGATACGCAGTATTTT. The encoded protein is CASSRQGGNADTQYF.

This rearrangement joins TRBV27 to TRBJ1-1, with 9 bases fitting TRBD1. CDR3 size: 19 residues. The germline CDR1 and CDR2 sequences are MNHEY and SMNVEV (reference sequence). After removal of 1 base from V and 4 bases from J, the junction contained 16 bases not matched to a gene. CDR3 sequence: CASSLFPSGQGFSGTEAFF. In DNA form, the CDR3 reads TGTGCCAGCAGTTTATTCCCCTCTGGACAGGGGTTTTCTGGCACTGAAGCTTTCTTT.

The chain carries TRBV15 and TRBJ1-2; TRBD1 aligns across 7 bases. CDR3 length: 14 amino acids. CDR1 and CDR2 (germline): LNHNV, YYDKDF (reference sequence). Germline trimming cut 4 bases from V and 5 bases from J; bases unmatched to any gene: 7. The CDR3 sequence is CATSTGTAPYGYTF. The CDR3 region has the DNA TGTGCCACCAGCACAGGGACAGCTCCTTATGGCTACACCTTC.

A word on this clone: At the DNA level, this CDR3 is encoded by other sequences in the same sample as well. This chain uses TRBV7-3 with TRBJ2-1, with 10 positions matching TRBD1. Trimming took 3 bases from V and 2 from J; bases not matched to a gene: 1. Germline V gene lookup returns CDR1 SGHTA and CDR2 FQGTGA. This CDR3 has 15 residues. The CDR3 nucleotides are TGTGCCAGCAGCTTGGGACAGGGGACCTACAATGAGCAGTTCTTC. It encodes CASSLGQGTYNEQFF. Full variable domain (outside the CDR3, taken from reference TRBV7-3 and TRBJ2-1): GAGVSQTPSNKVTEKGKYVELRCDPISGHTALYWYRQSLGQGPEFLIYFQGTGAADDSGLPNDRFFAVRPEGSVSTLKIQRTERGDSAVYLCASSLGQGTYNEQFFGPGTRLTVL.

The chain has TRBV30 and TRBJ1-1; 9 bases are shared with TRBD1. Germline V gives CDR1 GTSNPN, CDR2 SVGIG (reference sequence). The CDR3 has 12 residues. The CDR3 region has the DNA TGTTCTGGGAGGGACAGGGTTCAGCGAGCTTTCTTT. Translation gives CSGRDRVQRAFF.

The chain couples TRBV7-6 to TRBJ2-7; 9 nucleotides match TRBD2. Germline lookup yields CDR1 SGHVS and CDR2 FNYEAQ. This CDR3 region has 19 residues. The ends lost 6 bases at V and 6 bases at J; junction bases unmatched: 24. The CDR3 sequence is CASSLRFFTSGGTAGEQYF. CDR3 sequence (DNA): TGTGCCAGCAGTCTTAGGTTTTTTACGAGCGGGGGGACCGCCGGCGAGCAGTACTTC.

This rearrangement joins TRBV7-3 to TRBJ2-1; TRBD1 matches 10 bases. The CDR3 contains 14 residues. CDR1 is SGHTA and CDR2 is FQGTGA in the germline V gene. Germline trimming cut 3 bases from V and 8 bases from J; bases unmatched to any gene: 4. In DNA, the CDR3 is TGTGCCAGCAGCTTGGGACAGGGGAAGGATGAGCAGTTCTTC. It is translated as CASSLGQGKDEQFF.

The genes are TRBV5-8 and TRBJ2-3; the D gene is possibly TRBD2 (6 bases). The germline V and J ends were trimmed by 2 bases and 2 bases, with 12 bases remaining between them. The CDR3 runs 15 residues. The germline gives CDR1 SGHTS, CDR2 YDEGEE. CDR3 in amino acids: CASSFRRAITDTQYF. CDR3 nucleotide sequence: TGTGCCAGCAGCTTTAGGAGGGCGATCACAGATACGCAGTATTTT.

The CDR3 DNA reads as TGTGCCAGCAGCTTAGTTGCAGGGTATAATGAAAAACTGTTTTTT. Its translation is CASSLVAGYNEKLFF. The J gene is TRBJ1-4, the V gene TRBV7-2, with D maybe TRBD1 (5 bases). From germline, CDR1 is SGHTA and CDR2 FQGNSA. The V end was cut by 1 base, the J end by 4 bases, with 10 bases between. This CDR3 has 15 residues.

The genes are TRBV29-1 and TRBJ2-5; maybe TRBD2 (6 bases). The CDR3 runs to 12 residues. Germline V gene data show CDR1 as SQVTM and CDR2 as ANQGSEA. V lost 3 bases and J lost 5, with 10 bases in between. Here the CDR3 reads CSVDSGEETQYF. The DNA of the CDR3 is TGCAGCGTTGATTCGGGGGAGGAGACCCAGTACTTC.

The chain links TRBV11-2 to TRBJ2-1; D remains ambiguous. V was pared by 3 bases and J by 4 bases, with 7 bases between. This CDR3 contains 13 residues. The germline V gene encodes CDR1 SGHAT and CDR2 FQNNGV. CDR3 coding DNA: TGTGCCAGCAGCTTGCGACTTTACAATGAGCAGTTCTTC. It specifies CASSLRLYNEQFF.

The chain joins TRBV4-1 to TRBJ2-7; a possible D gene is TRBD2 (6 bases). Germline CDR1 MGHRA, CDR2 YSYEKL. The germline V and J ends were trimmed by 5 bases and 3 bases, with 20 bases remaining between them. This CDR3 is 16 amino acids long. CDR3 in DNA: TGCGCCAGCAGCAAAAAAGGAGCAGGAGGGATCTACGAGCAGTACTTC. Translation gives CASSKKGAGGIYEQYF.

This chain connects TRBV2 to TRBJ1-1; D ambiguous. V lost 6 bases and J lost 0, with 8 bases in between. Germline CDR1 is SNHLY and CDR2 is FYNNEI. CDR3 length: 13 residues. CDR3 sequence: CASRRGMNTEAFF. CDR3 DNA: TGTGCCAGCAGGCGGGGAATGAACACTGAAGCTTTCTTT.

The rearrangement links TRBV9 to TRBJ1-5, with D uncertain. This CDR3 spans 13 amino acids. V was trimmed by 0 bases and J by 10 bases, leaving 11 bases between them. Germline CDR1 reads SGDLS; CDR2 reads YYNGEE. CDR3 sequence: CASSVGSNSPQHF. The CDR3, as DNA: TGTGCCAGCAGCGTAGGTTCGAACAGCCCCCAGCATTTT.

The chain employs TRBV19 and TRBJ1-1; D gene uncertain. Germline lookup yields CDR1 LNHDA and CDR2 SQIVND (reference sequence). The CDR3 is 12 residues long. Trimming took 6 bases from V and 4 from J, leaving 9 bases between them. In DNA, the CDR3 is TGTGCCAGTAGGTCGTGGAGCACTGAAGCTTTCTTT. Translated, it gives CASRSWSTEAFF.

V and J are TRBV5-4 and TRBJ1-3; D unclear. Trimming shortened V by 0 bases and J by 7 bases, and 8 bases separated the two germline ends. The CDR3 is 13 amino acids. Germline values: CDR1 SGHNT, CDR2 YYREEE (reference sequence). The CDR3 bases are TGTGCCAGCAGCTTGGGTACGGGGAACACCATATATTTT. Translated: CASSLGTGNTIYF.

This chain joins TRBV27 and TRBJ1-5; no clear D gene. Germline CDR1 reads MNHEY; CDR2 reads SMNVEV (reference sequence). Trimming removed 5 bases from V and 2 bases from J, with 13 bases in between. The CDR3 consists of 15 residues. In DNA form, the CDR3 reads TGTGCCAGCAGTCTCGGAGGGTTGGGCAATCAGCCCCAGCATTTT. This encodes CASSLGGLGNQPQHF.

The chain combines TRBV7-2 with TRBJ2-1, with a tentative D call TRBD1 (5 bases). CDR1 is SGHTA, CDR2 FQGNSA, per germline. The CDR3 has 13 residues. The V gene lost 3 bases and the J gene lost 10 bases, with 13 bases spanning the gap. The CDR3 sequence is CASSLPGFGEQFF. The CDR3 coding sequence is TGTGCCAGCAGCTTGCCAGGGTTCGGGGAGCAGTTCTTC. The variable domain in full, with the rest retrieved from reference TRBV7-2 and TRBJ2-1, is GAGVSQSPSNKVTEKGKDVELRCDPISGHTALYWYRQSLGQGLEFLIYFQGNSAPDKSGLPSDRFSAERTGGSVSTLTIQRTQQEDSAVYLCASSLPGFGEQFFGPGTRLTVL.